This TCR beta chain is drawn from a study of blood T cell repertoires in COVID-19. Whole-study context: The analysed material was cDNA or gDNA that came from T cells, B-cell-depleted T cells, or PBMCs.

Germline V gene data show CDR1 as SGHRS and CDR2 as YFSETQ. The CDR3 runs 13 residues. V was pared by 0 bases and J by 3 bases, with 6 bases between. Authors' methods: Reference gene primers were amplified, and this amplification served to estimate nucleated cell counts. Only in-frame clones appear in the TCRdb table, and some are missing; sequencing was by immunoSEQ multiplex PCR. Clone size and the V and J calls come from that table; the DNA yielded D and trimming. The data show about 160,000 clones, 85% seen once. What was sequenced was peripheral blood. V is TRBV5-1 and J is TRBJ1-1; no clear D. The TCR was taken from a human donor with acute or convalescent COVID-19. The donor label of this sample is uncertain. The CDR3 DNA is TGCGCCAGCAGCTTGGCACAGCACACTGAAGCTTTCTTT. It translates to CASSLAQHTEAFF.